The 32 T cell receptor beta chains below all came from one sample that was sequenced in a study of patients and donors after allogeneic stem cell transplantation (dated by TCRdb to between 2020 and 2021). Libraries were built with RT-PCR. Data came from a NextSeq 550. The public reads were reanalyzed by TCRdb: fastp trimming at Q25, MiXCR alignment, in-frame beta chains only. Duplicate CDR3 protein sequences are folded into a single record with the most common DNA and genes. The sample table shows some 880,000 distinct CDR3 sequences, and more than 15% are seen once. Of the sample, roughly 6.4% falls within the top ten clones. The sequenced material came from blood, either unsorted or a sorted T cell fraction (not recorded which). All receptors derive from a human donor who was either an allogeneic HSCT recipient or a stem cell or donor lymphocyte infusion donor (not recorded which). It is not recorded whose cells these are; they may come from a transplant donor.

In this sample, this clonotype turned up many times. The V and J genes are TRBV5-1 and TRBJ1-1, with D maybe TRBD1 (6 bases). With 2 bases removed from V and 9 bases from J, the gap between germline ends came to 20 bases. The CDR3 runs to 15 residues. Germline assignment: CDR1 SGHRS and CDR2 YFSETQ. The CDR3 bases are TGCGCCAGCAGCTTTGAGACAGGACGTGACAATAAAGCTTTCTTT. As protein: CASSFETGRDNKAFF.

This clonotype came up once. The chain couples TRBV15 to TRBJ2-3, with D possibly being TRBD2 (5 bases). The CDR3 totals 17 residues. Trimming pared 6 bases from V and 2 bases from J, leaving 21 bases between. Germline loops: CDR1 LNHNV, CDR2 YYDKDF (reference sequence). The CDR3 sequence: CATRDFRLLQNTDTQYF. As DNA, the CDR3 is TGTGCCACCAGGGACTTTAGACTCCTGCAAAACACAGATACGCAGTATTTT.

The rearrangement links TRBV12-3 or TRBV12-4 to TRBJ2-7; D gene ambiguous. V was cut by 2 bases and J by 7 bases, with 15 bases left in between. The CDR3 totals 14 residues. CDR3: CASSLSGPPAEQYF. CDR3 bases: TGTGCCAGCAGTTTATCGGGCCCCCCAGCGGAGCAGTACTTC.

This clonotype was seen a handful of times. CDR3 DNA: TGTGCCAGCAGTTACGTCCCGTGGGAGCCCACAGATACGCAGTATTTT. This codes for CASSYVPWEPTDTQYF. V gene TRBV6-5 combines with J gene TRBJ2-3, with D possibly TRBD2 on 5 matching bases. The ends were cut back, 2 bases at V and 2 bases at J, with 14 bases in the middle. The CDR3 is 16 amino acids. Looked up from germline, CDR1 is MNHEY and CDR2 is SVGAGI.

In this sample, this clonotype turned up a few times. The V gene is TRBV5-1, the J gene TRBJ1-1; D is possibly TRBD1 (6 bases). CDR1 is SGHRS and CDR2 is YFSETQ in the germline V gene. The V end was cut by 2 bases, the J end by 5 bases, with 13 bases between. The CDR3 is made up of 14 amino acids. CDR3 nucleotide sequence: TGCGCCAGCAGCTTCGGGACAAAGGGGACTGAAGCTTTCTTT. Translation: CASSFGTKGTEAFF. Filled out from reference TRBV5-1 and TRBJ1-1, the complete variable domain reads KAGVTQTPRYLIKTRGQQVTLSCSPISGHRSVSWYQQTPGQGLQFLFEYFSETQRNKGNFPGRFSGRQFSNSRSEMNVSTLELGDSALYLCASSFGTKGTEAFFGQGTRLTVV.

This clonotype appeared a few times. The J gene is TRBJ1-1, the V gene TRBV9; D uncertain. The CDR3 totals 14 residues. Per germline, CDR1 SGDLS and CDR2 YYNGEE. Trimming shortened V by 3 bases and J by 0 bases, and 9 bases separated the two germline ends. CDR3 sequence (DNA): TGTGCCAGCAGCGATGGTCCGATGAACACTGAAGCTTTCTTT. It encodes CASSDGPMNTEAFF.

This clonotype was counted a few times. The gene calls are TRBV12-3 or TRBV12-4 and TRBJ1-3; D remains unclear. There are 15 residues in the CDR3. The V end was cut by 2 bases, the J end by 0 bases, with 8 bases between. The CDR3 DNA sequence: TGTGCCAGCAGTTTACCTCCATACTCTGGAAACACCATATATTTT. This sequence encodes CASSLPPYSGNTIYF.

This clonotype was recorded a few times. The chain uses TRBV6-2 or TRBV6-3 and TRBJ1-5; 7 bases match TRBD1. The CDR3 is 15 residues long. Germline loops: CDR1 MNHEY, CDR2 SVGEGT. V lost 8 bases to trimming and J lost 0 bases; unmatched junction nucleotides: 7. The CDR3 spells CASSDRVVSNQPQHF. CDR3 DNA: TGTGCCAGCTCCGACAGGGTAGTTAGCAATCAGCCCCAGCATTTT.

This clonotype was recorded a few times. The CDR3 DNA is TGTGCCAGCAGACGGACTAGCGGGGCCATCAATGAGCAGTTCTTC. Translation: CASRRTSGAINEQFF. The chain joins TRBV12-3 or TRBV12-4 to TRBJ2-1; the match to TRBD2 covers 12 bases. The junction had 6 bases not matched to a gene; V was cut back by 6 bases and J by 6 bases. There are 15 residues in the CDR3.

The chain recombines TRBV12-3 or TRBV12-4 with TRBJ1-2; 7 positions agree with TRBD1. CDR3 length: 12 residues. Unmatched junction bases numbered 2, after V lost 6 bases and J lost 4 bases. The CDR3 spells CASRRGLYGYTF. The CDR3 region has the DNA TGTGCCAGCAGGAGGGGGCTCTATGGCTACACCTTC.

CDR3 loop: CASRPTGAQVYGYTF. The CDR3 DNA follows: TGTGCCAGCCGCCCCACAGGGGCGCAGGTCTATGGCTACACCTTC. The gene calls are TRBV7-9 and TRBJ1-2; 7 nucleotides match TRBD1. The CDR3 contains 15 residues. CDR1 and CDR2 from the germline V gene are SEHNR and FQNEAQ (reference sequence). The ends lost 8 bases at V and 4 bases at J; junction bases unmatched: 13.

This clonotype was observed a handful of times. V gene TRBV15 combines with J gene TRBJ2-7; a weak D match, TRBD1 (6 bases). This CDR3 has 18 residues. CDR1 and CDR2 from the germline V gene are LNHNV and YYDKDF (reference sequence). The V end lost 0 bases, the J end lost 0 bases, and 18 bases lay between the germline ends. The CDR3 coding sequence is TGTGCCACCAGCAGAGATAAGGACAGATGGAGAAGCTCCTACGAGCAGTACTTC. Translation: CATSRDKDRWRSSYEQYF.

The chain carries TRBV7-8 and TRBJ2-2; weak D call: TRBD1 (6 bases). V was pared by 1 base and J by 3 bases, with 9 bases between. There are 15 residues in the CDR3. The germline V gene has CDR1 SGHVS and CDR2 FQNEAQ. CDR3: CASSLVRTDTGELFF. The CDR3 bases are TGTGCCAGCAGCTTAGTGAGGACAGACACCGGGGAGCTGTTTTTT. Supplemented by reference TRBV7-8 and TRBJ2-2, the full variable domain reads GAGVSQSPRYKVAKRGQDVALRCDPISGHVSLFWYQQALGQGPEFLTYFQNEAQLDKSGLPSDRFFAERPEGSVSTLKIQRTQQEDSAVYLCASSLVRTDTGELFFGEGSRLTVL.

The table lists this clonotype with a few counts. The chain recombines TRBV10-3 with TRBJ2-7; D gene unclear. Germline V lookup: CDR1 ENHRY, CDR2 SYGVKD. The CDR3 length is 13 residues. V lost 0 bases, J lost 1 base, and 4 bases lay in between. CDR3: CAISESRSYEQYF. The CDR3 nucleotides are TGTGCCATCAGTGAGTCGAGGTCCTACGAGCAGTACTTC.

This clonotype occurred a few times. The DNA for the CDR3 is TGCAGTGCTCGAGTTGTACAGGGGGTCACCGGGGAGCTGTTTTTT. This gives the protein CSARVVQGVTGELFF. This chain connects TRBV20-1 to TRBJ2-2, with 8 bases that match TRBD1. Germline lookup yields CDR1 DFQATT and CDR2 SNEGSKA (reference sequence). CDR3 length: 15 residues. J was trimmed by 4 bases and V by 5 bases; bases with no gene match: 9.

This clonotype was recorded many times. V gene TRBV12-3 or TRBV12-4 combines with J gene TRBJ2-1; no definite D call. There are 12 residues in the CDR3. V lost 10 bases, J lost 5 bases, and 12 bases lay in between. CDR3: CATSTPNNEQFF. CDR3 sequence (DNA): TGTGCCACCTCAACCCCCAACAATGAGCAGTTCTTC.

The rearrangement links TRBV5-1 to TRBJ1-2, with unresolved D. V was shortened by 2 bases and J by 11 bases, with 16 bases between the two germline ends. Germline CDR1 is SGHRS and CDR2 is YFSETQ. The CDR3 has 13 residues. The CDR3 sequence: CASSFEVPSSYTF. CDR3 in DNA: TGCGCCAGCAGCTTTGAGGTTCCCTCTTCTTACACCTTC. Using reference TRBV5-1 and TRBJ1-2 for the parts outside the CDR3, the full variable domain is KAGVTQTPRYLIKTRGQQVTLSCSPISGHRSVSWYQQTPGQGLQFLFEYFSETQRNKGNFPGRFSGRQFSNSRSEMNVSTLELGDSALYLCASSFEVPSSYTFGSGTRLTVV.

This clonotype was seen a handful of times. The chain combines TRBV7-3 with TRBJ2-3; 8 bases are a match to TRBD2. Germline V gives CDR1 SGHTA, CDR2 FQGTGA. Unmatched junction bases numbered 12, after V lost 4 bases and J lost 0 bases. The CDR3 spans 18 residues. The CDR3 coding sequence is TGTGCCAGCAGCTCTAAGGTCCAACTAGCGGCTAGCACAGATACGCAGTATTTT. This translates into CASSSKVQLAASTDTQYF.

The gene calls are TRBV18 and TRBJ2-3; 9 nucleotides align to TRBD2. With V trimmed by 1 base and J by 3 bases, 5 bases remained unmatched. Germline CDR1 is KGHSH and CDR2 is LQKENI. CDR3 length equals 16 residues. DNA for the CDR3: TGTGCCAGCTCACCACTTGCTAGCGGGATAACAGATACGCAGTATTTT. It encodes CASSPLASGITDTQYF.

This chain connects TRBV6-5 to TRBJ2-7; D remains ambiguous. The CDR3 loop spans 12 amino acids. Trimming left V 5 bases short and J 6 bases short, with 11 bases between. CDR1 is MNHEY, CDR2 SVGAGI, per germline. The CDR3, as DNA: TGTGCCAGCAGTAACCGACTCAGCGAGCAGTACTTC. Translation gives CASSNRLSEQYF.

This clonotype was observed a few times. In nucleotides, the CDR3 is TGTGCCATCAGAGGACGGACCTCCTACGAGCAGTACTTC. Translated: CAIRGRTSYEQYF. The V and J genes are TRBV10-3 and TRBJ2-7, with no clear D. Trimming took off 6 bases at V and 0 bases at J, with 9 bases between the two ends. This CDR3 region has 13 residues. Germline CDR1 reads ENHRY; CDR2 reads SYGVKD.

The genes are TRBV12-3 or TRBV12-4 and TRBJ1-5; possible D gene TRBD1, 5 bases. The CDR3 runs 12 residues. The germline V and J ends were trimmed by 6 bases and 7 bases, with 10 bases remaining between them. CDR3 region: CASSFGTQPQHF. The DNA for the CDR3 is TGTGCCAGCAGCTTCGGGACCCAGCCCCAGCATTTT.

This clonotype was counted between two and nine times. This rearrangement joins TRBV6-1 to TRBJ2-7; 7 nucleotides match TRBD1. This CDR3 is built from 15 residues. J lost 4 bases, V lost 6 bases, and 12 bases had no gene match. Per the germline V gene, CDR1 is MNHNS and CDR2 is SASEGT. CDR3 residues: CASRRTTGQTYEQYF. The CDR3 nucleotides read TGTGCCAGCAGACGAACCACGGGACAGACTTACGAGCAGTACTTC.

This clonotype was detected many times. The chain has TRBV6-1 and TRBJ1-3; D possibly corresponds to TRBD1 (5 bases). V dropped 5 bases and J dropped 0 bases, with 8 bases sitting between them. The CDR3 runs to 14 residues. Germline assignment: CDR1 MNHNS and CDR2 SASEGT. The CDR3 DNA is TGTGCCAGCAGTCGACAGAGCTCTGGAAACACCATATATTTT. Translated, it gives CASSRQSSGNTIYF.

This sequence joins TRBV7-9 and TRBJ2-7; D unresolved. CDR3 length equals 12 residues. Deletions cut 5 bases from V and 7 bases from J, with 12 bases between. CDR1 SEHNR and CDR2 FQNEAQ come from the germline V gene (reference sequence). The CDR3 spells CASSPDQLEQYF. DNA of the CDR3: TGTGCCAGCAGCCCCGATCAGTTAGAGCAGTACTTC.

This chain joins TRBV3-1 and TRBJ2-7; TRBD2 agrees at 7 bases. This CDR3 comprises 14 residues. The V segment lost 1 base and the J segment 6 bases; nucleotides outside the gene matches: 6. Germline V gives CDR1 LGHDT, CDR2 YNNKEL (reference sequence). CDR3: CASSQGGGAPEQYF. In nucleotides, the CDR3 is TGTGCCAGCAGCCAAGGGGGAGGGGCTCCCGAGCAGTACTTC.

The chain joins TRBV4-1 to TRBJ1-5; tentatively, D is TRBD1 (5 bases). Germline V gene lookup returns CDR1 MGHRA and CDR2 YSYEKL. There are 15 residues in the CDR3. V gave up 4 bases and J gave up 4 bases, with 14 bases separating them. The CDR3 spells CASSPLGLKNQPQHF. For the CDR3, the DNA is TGCGCCAGCAGCCCTTTGGGACTTAAGAATCAGCCCCAGCATTTT.

The V and J genes are TRBV7-9 and TRBJ2-2, with D hard to call. From germline, CDR1 is SEHNR and CDR2 FQNEAQ (reference sequence). The CDR3 covers 14 residues. Trimming stripped 1 base from V and 6 bases from J, with 9 bases between. CDR3 sequence (DNA): TGTGCCAGCAGCTTAGTCCTTCCGGCCGGGGAGCTGTTTTTT. It encodes CASSLVLPAGELFF.

The V gene is TRBV12-3 or TRBV12-4, the J gene TRBJ2-1, with D possibly called TRBD1 or TRBD2 (5 bases each). The ends were cut back, 11 bases at V and 0 bases at J, with 14 bases in the middle. This CDR3 is built from 14 residues. The CDR3 region is CAAGSGGSYNEQFF. The DNA for the CDR3 is TGTGCCGCCGGCTCTGGGGGCTCCTACAATGAGCAGTTCTTC.

The CDR3 DNA reads as TGTGCCAGCAGTTTGACCAGGGGATCCCACCAGCCCCAGCATTTT. Translating it yields CASSLTRGSHQPQHF. The chain couples TRBV12-3 or TRBV12-4 to TRBJ1-5, with D tentatively TRBD1 (6 bases). V was pared by 3 bases and J by 7 bases, with 16 bases between. There are 15 residues in the CDR3.

This clonotype was counted a few times. J is TRBJ1-1 and V is TRBV30; 8 nucleotides match TRBD1. V was pared by 5 bases and J by 1 base, with 6 bases of the junction left unmatched. Germline assignment: CDR1 GTSNPN and CDR2 SVGIG (reference sequence). CDR3 length: 14 amino acids. DNA of the CDR3: TGTGCCTGGTGCAGGGGGCTGGCGAACACTGAAGCTTTCTTT. Translated: CAWCRGLANTEAFF. The whole variable domain, filled in from reference TRBV30 and TRBJ1-1, reads SQTIHQWPATLVQPVGSPLSLECTVEGTSNPNLYWYRQAAGRGLQLLFYSVGIGQISSEVPQNLSASRPQDRQFILSSKKLLLSDSGFYLCAWCRGLANTEAFFGQGTRLTVV.

This clonotype was seen only a few times. The chain has TRBV5-1 and TRBJ1-1; TRBD1 matches at 7 bases. V lost 4 bases and J lost 10; bases outside the gene matches: 10. CDR1 is SGHRS and CDR2 is YFSETQ in the germline V gene. The CDR3 has 13 amino acids. CDR3 protein: CASSPQGDPGAFF. The CDR3, as DNA: TGCGCCAGCAGCCCCCAGGGGGACCCTGGAGCTTTCTTT.